Following are 28 T cell receptor beta chains from one sample sequenced in a study of cytomegalovirus exposure and HLA in healthy donors. The PCR had 60 Vbeta and 13 Jbeta primers. The table came from immunoSEQ multiplex PCR; TCRdb's copy has only in-frame clones and leaves some out. The sample shows about 170,000 clones, 75% to 85% of them seen only once. Sample: PBMCs. The receptors shown here come from a woman between 45 and 60 years old in good health and CMV-seronegative.

This chain links TRBV5-1 with TRBJ2-3; D perhaps matches TRBD2 (6 bases). The CDR3 has 16 residues. V was trimmed by 3 bases and J by 0 bases, leaving 14 bases between them. CDR1 and CDR2 from the germline V gene are SGHRS and YFSETQ. The DNA of the CDR3 is TGCGCCAGCAGCTACGGGTTCAGCGGGAGCACAGATACGCAGTATTTT. As protein: CASSYGFSGSTDTQYF. The complete variable domain, with remaining parts taken from reference TRBV5-1 and TRBJ2-3, reads KAGVTQTPRYLIKTRGQQVTLSCSPISGHRSVSWYQQTPGQGLQFLFEYFSETQRNKGNFPGRFSGRQFSNSRSEMNVSTLELGDSALYLCASSYGFSGSTDTQYFGPGTRLTVL.

V gene TRBV19 combines with J gene TRBJ1-5; no definite D call. Germline CDR1 is LNHDA and CDR2 is SQIVND (reference sequence). The CDR3 covers 16 residues. The ends were cut back, 3 bases at V and 7 bases at J, with 19 bases in the middle. For the CDR3, the DNA is TGTGCCAGTAGTATTTGGTCGGGAATAGGGAAGCAGCCCCAGCATTTT. It encodes CASSIWSGIGKQPQHF.

The rearrangement links TRBV15 to TRBJ1-5; 8 bases align to TRBD1. V trimming: 0 bases; J trimming: 6 bases; junction bases outside the gene matches: 10. The CDR3 sequence is 17 residues long. Per the germline V gene, CDR1 is LNHNV and CDR2 is YYDKDF (reference sequence). Here the CDR3 DNA reads TGTGCCACCAGCAGAGAAACGACAGGGGACTTCGGTCAGCCCCAGCATTTT. Protein product: CATSRETTGDFGQPQHF.

This chain uses TRBV28 with TRBJ1-2; perhaps TRBD1 as D (5 bases). This CDR3 is 14 amino acids long. Trimming pared 6 bases from V and 8 bases from J, leaving 19 bases between. CDR1 and CDR2 (germline): MDHEN, SYDVKM. The CDR3 bases are TGTGCCAGCAGGATTGGGGGGGGTAATCGAGGCTACACCTTC. It translates to CASRIGGGNRGYTF.

About this clone itself: The junction differs from germline at one of its ends, possibly a read error. Other DNA sequences from this sample encode an identical CDR3 as well. The chain employs TRBV11-2 and TRBJ2-7; TRBD2 matches 7 bases. CDR1 SGHAT and CDR2 FQNNGV come from the germline V gene. The CDR3 is 17 residues long. CDR3 nucleotide sequence: TGTGCCAGCAGCTTAGAGGGACCAACGAGTGGGAGGGCCGAGAAGTACTTC. Translated: CASSLEGPTSGRAEKYF.

This clone was counted once. J is TRBJ1-1 and V is TRBV9; D perhaps matches TRBD1 (6 bases). The CDR3 is 14 amino acids. Trimming removed 2 bases at V and 6 bases at J, with 14 bases between. The V gene's germline CDR1 is SGDLS and CDR2 YYNGEE. The CDR3 here is CASSVGHVLSEAFF. The CDR3 nucleotides read TGTGCCAGCAGCGTGGGACATGTACTATCTGAAGCTTTCTTT.

This chain joins TRBV29-1 and TRBJ1-1; D might be TRBD1 (5 bases). Trimming left V 6 bases short and J 5 bases short, with 16 bases between. The CDR3 extends over 13 amino acids. Germline V gives CDR1 SQVTM, CDR2 ANQGSEA. The CDR3 DNA follows: TGCAGCGTCCTTACGGGGGGGAAAACTGAAGCTTTCTTT. Translated: CSVLTGGKTEAFF. Full variable domain (missing parts from reference TRBV29-1 and TRBJ1-1): SAVISQKPSRDICQRGTSLTIQCQVDSQVTMMFWYRQQPGQSLTLIATANQGSEATYESGFVIDKFPISRPNLTFSTLTVSNMSPEDSSIYLCSVLTGGKTEAFFGQGTRLTVV.

The chain uses TRBV28 and TRBJ1-1; the match to TRBD1 covers 8 bases. The CDR3 runs to 14 residues. The V gene's germline CDR1 is MDHEN and CDR2 SYDVKM. Germline trimming cut 3 bases from V and 2 bases from J; bases unmatched to any gene: 2. The CDR3 bases are TGTGCCAGCAGTTTGACAGGGGTTAACACTGAAGCTTTCTTT. Translation gives CASSLTGVNTEAFF.

The V gene is TRBV7-2, the J gene TRBJ2-1; 10 bases are shared with TRBD1. V trimming: 4 bases; J trimming: 7 bases; junction bases outside the gene matches: 4. The germline V gene encodes CDR1 SGHTA and CDR2 FQGNSA. This CDR3 has 14 amino acids. This CDR3 reads CASSWDRGLNEQFF. The CDR3 region has the DNA TGTGCCAGCAGCTGGGACAGGGGTTTAAATGAGCAGTTCTTC.

V usage is TRBV28 and J usage is TRBJ2-1, with 10 positions matching TRBD2. V was clipped by 2 bases and J by 8 bases; unmatched bases: 3. This CDR3 has 14 residues. Germline assignment: CDR1 MDHEN and CDR2 SYDVKM. The CDR3 DNA reads as TGTGCCAGCAGTTTAACTAGCGGGATAGATGAGCAGTTCTTC. Amino acids: CASSLTSGIDEQFF.

The rearrangement links TRBV25-1 to TRBJ2-2; TRBD1 aligns across 7 bases. CDR3 length: 13 residues. Unmatched junction bases numbered 5, after V lost 6 bases and J lost 7 bases. Germline V lookup: CDR1 MGHDK, CDR2 SYGVNS. The CDR3, as DNA: TGTGCCAGCAGAGGGGGCGCGGGCGGGGAGCTGTTTTTT. Amino acids: CASRGGAGGELFF.

This clone occurred once. V and J are TRBV28 and TRBJ1-1, with D perhaps matching TRBD1 (6 bases). Germline V CDR1 and CDR2: MDHEN, SYDVKM. This CDR3 spans 17 amino acids. V lost 2 bases and J 1 base, leaving 17 bases between the germline ends. The CDR3 loop is CASSLRGGITGNTEAFF. In nucleotides, the CDR3 is TGTGCCAGCAGTTTAAGGGGGGGGATTACAGGGAACACTGAAGCTTTCTTT.

V usage is TRBV19 and J usage is TRBJ1-1, with D tentatively TRBD1 (6 bases). V shed 7 bases and J shed 3 bases, with 12 bases lying between them. The germline V gene encodes CDR1 LNHDA and CDR2 SQIVND (reference sequence). The CDR3 runs 13 residues. CDR3 residues: CASKREGDTEAFF. The CDR3 DNA sequence: TGTGCCAGTAAGAGGGAGGGGGACACTGAAGCTTTCTTT. Using reference TRBV19 and TRBJ1-1 for the parts outside the CDR3, the full variable domain is DGGITQSPKYLFRKEGQNVTLSCEQNLNHDAMYWYRQDPGQGLRLIYYSQIVNDFQKGDIAEGYSVSREKKESFPLTVTSAQKNPTAFYLCASKREGDTEAFFGQGTRLTVV.

The rearrangement links TRBV7-9 to TRBJ2-2, with TRBD2 matching 15 bases. The germline gives CDR1 SEHNR, CDR2 FQNEAQ (reference sequence). After removal of 5 bases from V and 7 bases from J, the junction contained 11 bases not matched to a gene. CDR3 length equals 18 residues. In DNA, the CDR3 is TGTGCCAGCAGCGCCGGGACTAGCGGGAGGCAAGGGGACGGGGAGCTGTTTTTT. Its protein is CASSAGTSGRQGDGELFF.

The chain recombines TRBV6-4 with TRBJ1-2; weak D call: TRBD1 (5 bases). Trimming took off 6 bases at V and 1 base at J, with 18 bases between the two ends. The CDR3 is 16 residues long. Per germline, CDR1 MRHNA and CDR2 SNTAGT. The DNA of the CDR3 is TGTGCCAGCAGCCCCTTGTTTGGGGCGAATAACTATGGCTACACCTTC. Translating gives CASSPLFGANNYGYTF.

The rearrangement joins TRBV5-4 to TRBJ1-2, with a weak D call TRBD1 (6 bases). CDR1 is SGHNT, CDR2 YYREEE, per germline (reference sequence). V lost 3 bases to trimming and J lost 7 bases, with 13 bases between them. The CDR3 consists of 13 residues. The CDR3 loop is CASSWGGGGGYTF. The CDR3 DNA is TGTGCCAGCAGCTGGGGAGGGGGAGGTGGCTACACCTTC.

This sequence joins TRBV9 and TRBJ2-3; 10 nucleotides agree with TRBD2. The J segment lost 1 base and the V segment lost 3 bases, leaving 5 bases of the junction unmatched. The germline CDR1 and CDR2 sequences are SGDLS and YYNGEE. The CDR3 has 16 amino acids. CDR3 protein: CASSARGTSGTDTQYF. CDR3 nucleotide sequence: TGTGCCAGCAGCGCCCGGGGGACTAGCGGCACAGATACGCAGTATTTT.

The rearrangement joins TRBV4-2 to TRBJ2-7; possibly TRBD1 for D (6 bases). Trimming removed 0 bases from V and 3 bases from J, with 15 bases in between. Germline V CDR1 and CDR2: LGHNA, YNFKEQ. This CDR3 has 16 amino acids. The CDR3 reads CASSQDPGTHVYEQYF. The CDR3 nucleotides read TGTGCCAGCAGCCAAGACCCCGGGACACACGTCTACGAGCAGTACTTC.

Concerning this clone itself: One junction end does not reproduce the germline sequence, and a read error may be involved. V and J are TRBV7-9 and TRBJ2-5; no clear D. CDR3 length: 12 amino acids. Germline CDR1 SEHNR, CDR2 FQNEAQ (reference sequence). CDR3 sequence (DNA): TGTTCCAGCAGCTTCCGAGAAGAGACCCAGTACTTC. Translated, it gives CSSSFREETQYF.

This clone is a singleton in its sample. The V gene is TRBV4-2, the J gene TRBJ2-5, with 10 bases matching TRBD2. Germline trimming cut 1 base from V and 3 bases from J; bases unmatched to any gene: 2. Germline lookup yields CDR1 LGHNA and CDR2 YNFKEQ. CDR3 length: 15 residues. CDR3 sequence (DNA): TGTGCCAGCAGCCAAGGGCTAGCGGGAGAAGAGACCCAGTACTTC. This codes for CASSQGLAGEETQYF.

The rearrangement uses TRBV5-5 and TRBJ1-6; perhaps TRBD1 as D (6 bases). V dropped 5 bases and J dropped 7 bases, with 19 bases sitting between them. Germline loops: CDR1 SGHKS, CDR2 YYEKEE (reference sequence). The length of the CDR3 is 16 residues. The CDR3 DNA follows: TGTGCCAGCAGTTCTGATGTCGGGACATTAAATTCACCCCTCCACTTT. As protein: CASSSDVGTLNSPLHF. Combining the CDR3 with reference TRBV5-5 and TRBJ1-6 gives the whole variable domain DAGVTQSPTHLIKTRGQQVTLRCSPISGHKSVSWYQQVLGQGPQFIFQYYEKEERGRGNFPDRFSARQFPNYSSELNVNALLLGDSALYLCASSSDVGTLNSPLHFGNGTRLTVT.

The chain employs TRBV7-2 and TRBJ1-4; 8 nucleotides align to TRBD1. With 5 bases clipped from V and 8 bases from J, the junction kept 7 bases outside the gene matches. This CDR3 has 14 residues. CDR1 and CDR2 from the germline V gene are SGHTA and FQGNSA. As DNA, the CDR3 is TGTGCCAGCAGCAACAGGGGGTTCGGCGAAAAACTGTTTTTT. Its translation is CASSNRGFGEKLFF.

This chain links TRBV7-9 with TRBJ1-6; D is perhaps TRBD1 (5 bases). The CDR3 covers 18 residues. Deletions cut 3 bases from V and 0 bases from J, with 15 bases between. The germline V gene encodes CDR1 SEHNR and CDR2 FQNEAQ (reference sequence). CDR3 loop: CASSLSAGRGSYNSPLHF. For the CDR3, the DNA is TGTGCCAGCAGCTTGTCTGCGGGACGGGGCTCCTATAATTCACCCCTCCACTTT.

V usage is TRBV7-2 and J usage is TRBJ2-7; 9 bases align to TRBD1. CDR1 is SGHTA and CDR2 is FQGNSA in the germline V gene. J gave up 6 bases and V 5 bases, and 8 bases lay outside the gene matches. This CDR3 spans 14 amino acids. The DNA for the CDR3 is TGTGCCAGCAGCACACGGGACAGGGAGGGCGAGCAGTACTTC. Encoded protein: CASSTRDREGEQYF.

This chain uses TRBV4-1 with TRBJ1-6; 10 bases line up with TRBD1. Germline CDR1 is MGHRA and CDR2 is YSYEKL. Germline trimming cut 2 bases from V and 4 bases from J; bases unmatched to any gene: 8. This CDR3 has 18 amino acids. The CDR3 coding sequence is TGCGCCAGCAGCCAAACCGGGACAGGGGTGGGGTATAATTCACCCCTCCACTTT. The encoded protein is CASSQTGTGVGYNSPLHF.

The rearrangement joins TRBV10-2 to TRBJ2-7; D is undetermined. Germline-derived CDR1 and CDR2 are WSHSY and SAAADI. V was clipped by 6 bases and J by 1 base, with 4 bases between them. The length of the CDR3 is 11 residues. CDR3 amino acids: CASSQSYEQYF. CDR3 sequence (DNA): TGCGCCAGCAGCCAATCCTACGAGCAGTACTTC.

V usage is TRBV6-5 and J usage is TRBJ2-7; 7 positions match TRBD2. The CDR3 spans 15 residues. Per germline, CDR1 MNHEY and CDR2 SVGAGI. Trimming cost V 2 bases and J 5 bases; bases outside gene matches: 9. The CDR3: CASSYTPGRIDEQYF. The CDR3, as DNA: TGTGCCAGCAGTTACACCCCCGGGAGGATAGACGAGCAGTACTTC.

The rearrangement links TRBV7-2 to TRBJ2-1; D is perhaps TRBD1 (5 bases). Germline V gene sequence: CDR1 SGHTA, CDR2 FQGNSA. V was cut by 1 base and J by 4 bases, with 20 bases left in between. The length of the CDR3 is 18 residues. CDR3 protein: CASSLVDPHRTTYNEQFF. As DNA, the CDR3 is TGTGCCAGCAGCTTAGTTGATCCCCACAGGACCACATACAATGAGCAGTTCTTC.